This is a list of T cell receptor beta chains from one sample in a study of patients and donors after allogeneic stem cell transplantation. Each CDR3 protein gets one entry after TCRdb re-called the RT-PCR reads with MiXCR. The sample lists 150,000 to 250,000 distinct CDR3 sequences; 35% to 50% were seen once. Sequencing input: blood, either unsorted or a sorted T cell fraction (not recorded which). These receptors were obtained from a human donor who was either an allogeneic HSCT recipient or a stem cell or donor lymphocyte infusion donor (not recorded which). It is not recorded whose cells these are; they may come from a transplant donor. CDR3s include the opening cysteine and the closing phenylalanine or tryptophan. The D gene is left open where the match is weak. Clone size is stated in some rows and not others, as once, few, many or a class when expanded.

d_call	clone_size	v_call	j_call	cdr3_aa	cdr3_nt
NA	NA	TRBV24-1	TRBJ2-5	CATSDPDSAQYF	TGTGCCACCAGTGATCCAGATTCGGCCCAGTACTTC
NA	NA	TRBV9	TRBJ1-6	CASSVEIFAPLHF	TGTGCCAGCAGCGTAGAAATCTTTGCGCCCCTCCACTTT
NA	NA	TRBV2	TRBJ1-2	CASSELLSRAGYTF	TGTGCCAGCAGTGAATTGCTCAGCCGAGCTGGCTACACCTTC
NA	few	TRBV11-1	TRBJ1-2	CASSFGGQAGGYGYTF	TGTGCCAGCAGCTTCGGCGGTCAGGCGGGGGGCTATGGCTACACCTTC
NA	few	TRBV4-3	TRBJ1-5	CASSPRAGDQPQHF	TGCGCCAGCAGCCCACGCGCAGGGGATCAGCCCCAGCATTTT
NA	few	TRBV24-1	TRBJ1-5	CATSDLGVNQPQHF	TGTGCCACCAGTGATTTGGGGGTTAATCAGCCCCAGCATTTT
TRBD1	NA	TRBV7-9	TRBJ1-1	CASSLVTDRVAEAFF	TGTGCCAGCAGCCTAGTCACCGACAGGGTGGCTGAAGCTTTCTTT
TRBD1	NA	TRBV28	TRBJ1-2	CASTLGGGAGGYTF	TGTGCCAGCACCCTGGGAGGGGGCGCAGGTGGCTACACCTTC
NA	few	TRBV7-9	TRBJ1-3	CASSLGSGLYTIYF	TGTGCCAGCAGCTTAGGGTCCGGACTTTACACCATATATTTT
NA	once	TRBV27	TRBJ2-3	CASGIDTQYF	TGTGCCAGCGGTATTGATACGCAGTATTTT
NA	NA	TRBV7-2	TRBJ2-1	CASSLDTARLGNNEQFF	TGTGCCAGCAGCTTAGACACGGCGAGACTGGGAAACAATGAGCAGTTCTTC
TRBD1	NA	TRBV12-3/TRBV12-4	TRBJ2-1	CASSWNRGSNEQFF	TGTGCCAGCAGCTGGAACAGGGGAAGCAATGAGCAGTTCTTC
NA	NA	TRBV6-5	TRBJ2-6	CASSGPSPSGANVLTF	TGTGCCAGCAGCGGTCCATCGCCCTCTGGGGCCAACGTCCTGACTTTC
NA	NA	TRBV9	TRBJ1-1	CASSVDTGLGTEAFF	TGTGCCAGCAGCGTAGATACGGGGTTGGGCACTGAAGCTTTCTTT
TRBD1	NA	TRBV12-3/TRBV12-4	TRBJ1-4	CASSSGGTDATNEKLFF	TGTGCCAGCAGTTCAGGTGGGACAGATGCAACTAATGAAAAACTGTTTTTT
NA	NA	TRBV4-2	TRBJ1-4	CASSQEGSYNEKLFF	TGTGCCAGCAGCCAAGAAGGAAGCTATAATGAAAAACTGTTTTTT
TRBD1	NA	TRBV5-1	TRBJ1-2	CASSPGTGGVNYGYTF	TGCGCCAGCAGCCCCGGGACAGGGGGCGTGAACTATGGCTACACCTTC
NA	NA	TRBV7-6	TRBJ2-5	CASSLEIQETQYF	TGTGCCAGCAGCTTAGAGATACAAGAGACCCAGTACTTC
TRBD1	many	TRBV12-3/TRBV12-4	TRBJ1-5	CASSFGTGGNQPQHF	TGTGCCAGCAGCTTCGGGACAGGGGGCAATCAGCCCCAGCATTTT
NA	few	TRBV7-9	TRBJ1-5	CASGDRYSNQPQHF	TGTGCCAGCGGTGACAGGTATAGCAATCAGCCCCAGCATTTT
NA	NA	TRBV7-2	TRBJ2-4	CASCSLPGDIQYF	TGTGCCAGCTGTTCCTTGCCGGGGGACATTCAGTACTTC
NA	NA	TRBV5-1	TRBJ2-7	CASSPDSRYEQYF	TGCGCCAGCAGCCCGGACAGTCGATACGAGCAGTACTTC
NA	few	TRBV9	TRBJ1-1	CASSTNSPSGDTEAFF	TGTGCCAGCAGCACCAACTCCCCGAGTGGGGACACTGAAGCTTTCTTT
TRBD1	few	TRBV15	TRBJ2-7	CATSRSPGQGVYEQYF	TGTGCCACCAGCAGAAGCCCGGGACAGGGGGTCTACGAGCAGTACTTC
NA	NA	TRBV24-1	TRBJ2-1	CATSETDSPYNEQFF	TGTGCCACCAGTGAGACAGACAGCCCCTACAATGAGCAGTTCTTC
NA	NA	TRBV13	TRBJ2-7	CASSFRHEQYF	TGTGCCAGCAGCTTCAGGCACGAGCAGTACTTC
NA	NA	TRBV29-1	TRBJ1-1	CSGRVQPTEAFF	TGCAGCGGGAGGGTCCAGCCCACTGAAGCTTTCTTT
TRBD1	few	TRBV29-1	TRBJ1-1	CSAGTGKNTEAFF	TGCAGCGCAGGGACAGGGAAGAACACTGAAGCTTTCTTT
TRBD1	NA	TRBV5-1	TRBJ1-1	CASSFPGQGYTEAFF	TGCGCCAGCAGCTTCCCGGGACAGGGATATACTGAAGCTTTCTTT
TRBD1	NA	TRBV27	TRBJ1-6	CASSPRGTTNNSPLHF	TGTGCCAGCAGTCCCAGGGGGACAACCAATAATTCACCCCTCCACTTT
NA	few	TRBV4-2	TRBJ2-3	CASSQDGTGTDTQYF	TGTGCCAGCAGCCAAGATGGGACTGGCACAGATACGCAGTATTTT
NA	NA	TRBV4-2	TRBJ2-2	CASSQVEGHTGELFF	TGTGCCAGCAGCCAAGTAGAGGGCCACACCGGGGAGCTGTTTTTT
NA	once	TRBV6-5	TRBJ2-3	CASRRSTDTQYF	TGTGCCAGTAGACGGTCCACAGATACGCAGTATTTT
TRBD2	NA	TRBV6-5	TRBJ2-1	CASSWAGANEQFF	TGTGCCAGCAGTTGGGCGGGAGCCAATGAGCAGTTCTTC
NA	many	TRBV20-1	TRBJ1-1	CSAGDRAFF	TGCAGTGCTGGGGATAGAGCTTTCTTT
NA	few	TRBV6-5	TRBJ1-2	CASSSLREGIIQNYGYTF	TGTGCCAGCAGTTCCCTACGGGAGGGTATTATACAGAACTATGGCTACACCTTC
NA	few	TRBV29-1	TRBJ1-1	CSVKSGGNTEAFF	TGCAGCGTTAAATCGGGGGGGAACACTGAAGCTTTCTTT
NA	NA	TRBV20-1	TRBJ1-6	CSAEKDRTNSPLHF	TGCAGTGCGGAAAAGGACAGAACTAATTCACCCCTCCACTTT
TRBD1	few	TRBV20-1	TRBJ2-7	CSARWDRGYEQYF	TGCAGTGCTAGATGGGACAGGGGTTACGAGCAGTACTTC
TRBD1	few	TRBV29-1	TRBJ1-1	CSVLQGASTEAFF	TGCAGCGTTTTACAGGGGGCAAGCACTGAAGCTTTCTTT
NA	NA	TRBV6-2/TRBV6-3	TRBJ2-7	CASRSKDDYEQYF	TGTGCCAGCAGATCAAAGGACGATTACGAGCAGTACTTC
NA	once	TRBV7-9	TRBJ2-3	CASSLAPTSTDTQYF	TGTGCCAGCAGCTTAGCGCCCACCAGCACAGATACGCAGTATTTT
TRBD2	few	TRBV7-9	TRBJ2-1	CASSSFIREGHNEQFF	TGTGCCAGCAGCTCCTTTATACGGGAGGGCCACAATGAGCAGTTCTTC
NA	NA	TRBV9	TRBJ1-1	CASSVVGHEAFF	TGTGCCAGCAGCGTAGTGGGTCATGAAGCTTTCTTT
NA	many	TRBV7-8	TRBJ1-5	CASSLGALFQPQHF	TGTGCCAGCAGCTTAGGAGCCTTATTTCAGCCCCAGCATTTT
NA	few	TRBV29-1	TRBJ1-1	CSVETVMNTEAFF	TGCAGCGTTGAGACAGTCATGAACACTGAAGCTTTCTTT
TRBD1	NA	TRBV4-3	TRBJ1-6	CASSQELRDRGSPLHF	TGCGCCAGCAGCCAAGAACTCCGGGACAGGGGTTCACCCCTCCACTTT